The rows below give T cell receptor beta chains drawn from one sample of a study of CD8+CD57+ T cells in acquired aplastic anemia. TCRdb reprocessed the reads with MiXCR, giving one entry per CDR3 protein. Among fewer than 200,000 distinct CDR3 sequences listed, roughly 40% were seen once. Sequences were obtained from sorted CD4+, CD8+, or CD8+CD57+ T cells (not recorded which) from PBMCs. Receptors were obtained from a human donor in good health. CDR3s include the opening cysteine and the closing phenylalanine or tryptophan. D genes are given only for firm matches. The listing skips clone size in some rows; elsewhere it reads once, few, many or a size class.

size	V	J	D	CDR3	DNA
.	TRBV4-1	TRBJ2-7	TRBD2	CASSRGGTSAYEQYF	TGCGCCAGCAGCCGAGGGGGGACTAGCGCTTACGAGCAGTACTTC
.	TRBV24-1	TRBJ2-5	.	CATSDSRHGSLEAQYF	TGTGCCACCAGTGATTCCCGACATGGTTCTTTAGAGGCCCAGTACTTC
.	TRBV19	TRBJ1-2	.	CASMDRPNYGYTF	TGTGCCAGCATGGACAGACCTAACTATGGCTACACCTTC
.	TRBV5-6	TRBJ2-7	.	CASSFPYQRPYEQYF	TGTGCCAGCAGCTTCCCCTACCAGCGGCCCTACGAGCAGTACTTC
once	TRBV29-1	TRBJ2-2	.	CSVEAKGRGTGELFF	TGCAGCGTTGAAGCGAAAGGGAGGGGGACCGGGGAGCTGTTTTTT
once	TRBV15	TRBJ2-1	.	CATSKVLRKDNEQFF	TGTGCCACCAGCAAGGTCTTACGAAAAGATAATGAGCAGTTCTTC
many	TRBV9	TRBJ2-4	.	CASSVDGQSGIQYF	TGTGCCAGCAGCGTAGATGGACAGTCGGGCATTCAGTACTTC
.	TRBV6-5	TRBJ2-1	TRBD2	CASSSGLAGARGQFF	TGTGCCAGCAGTTCGGGACTAGCGGGGGCAAGGGGGCAGTTCTTC
.	TRBV11-2	TRBJ2-2	TRBD2	CASSWTSGTNTGELFF	TGTGCCAGCAGCTGGACTAGCGGGACGAACACCGGGGAGCTGTTTTTT
few	TRBV2	TRBJ2-7	.	CASSGKYEQYF	TGTGCCAGCAGTGGAAAATACGAGCAGTACTTC
many	TRBV7-9	TRBJ1-1	TRBD1	CASIPDRGGTEAFF	TGTGCCAGTATCCCGGACAGGGGCGGCACTGAAGCTTTCTTT
few	TRBV7-8	TRBJ1-1	.	CASSPGSGVAFF	TGTGCCAGCAGCCCTGGATCGGGTGTAGCTTTCTTT
few	TRBV15	TRBJ1-4	.	CATSNQLATNEKLFF	TGTGCCACCAGCAACCAGCTTGCAACTAATGAAAAACTGTTTTTT
many	TRBV20-1	TRBJ2-2	TRBD2	CSPSGTTNTGELFF	TGCAGTCCCAGCGGGACGACGAACACCGGGGAGCTGTTTTTT
many	TRBV20-1	TRBJ2-1	TRBD2	CSARPAGGRNEQFF	TGCAGTGCTAGACCAGCGGGGGGGCGGAATGAGCAGTTCTTC
many	TRBV10-2	TRBJ2-1	.	CASSESRAVGNNEQFF	TGCGCCAGCAGTGAGTCTAGGGCGGTGGGGAACAATGAGCAGTTCTTC
.	TRBV2	TRBJ2-7	.	CASRTGGGNGEQYF	TGTGCCAGTCGTACCGGGGGAGGAAATGGCGAGCAGTACTTC
many	TRBV20-1	TRBJ2-3	TRBD2	CSASTPGGIADTQYF	TGCAGTGCTAGTACTCCCGGGGGGATCGCAGATACGCAGTATTTT
many	TRBV27	TRBJ2-7	TRBD2	CASSSPRAGGNHEQYF	TGTGCCAGCAGTTCGCCCCGAGCGGGAGGGAATCACGAGCAGTACTTC
.	TRBV2	TRBJ1-6	.	CASSEALLRVDSPLHF	TGTGCCAGCAGTGAAGCGCTTCTTAGGGTAGATTCACCCCTCCACTTT
.	TRBV9	TRBJ1-1	TRBD1	CASSSWTGASTEAFF	TGTGCCAGCAGCTCCTGGACAGGGGCGAGCACTGAAGCTTTCTTT
many	TRBV5-1	TRBJ2-6	.	CASSLDQHISGANVLTF	TGCGCCAGCAGCTTGGACCAACACATATCTGGGGCCAACGTCCTGACTTTC
few	TRBV27	TRBJ1-5	.	CASSAGGLSNQPQHF	TGTGCCAGCAGCGCGGGGGGGCTTAGCAATCAGCCCCAGCATTTT
many	TRBV6-1	TRBJ2-7	.	CASRRTGTGYEQYF	TGTGCCAGCAGGCGCACCGGGACTGGCTACGAGCAGTACTTC
many	TRBV7-2	TRBJ2-7	.	CASSLRRESYEQYF	TGTGCCAGCAGCTTAAGGCGGGAATCCTACGAGCAGTACTTC
many	TRBV7-2	TRBJ2-7	.	CASSLSTGSGEQYF	TGTGCCAGCAGCTTAAGCACAGGCAGTGGGGAACAGTACTTC
.	TRBV12-3/TRBV12-4	TRBJ2-1	.	CASTRWGPNEQFF	TGTGCCAGCACCCGGTGGGGACCCAATGAGCAGTTCTTC
.	TRBV12-3/TRBV12-4	TRBJ2-3	.	CASSFSGLDTQYF	TGTGCCAGCAGTTTTTCAGGGCTTGATACGCAGTATTTT
many	TRBV14	TRBJ1-4	.	CASSQGRDATNEKLFF	TGTGCCAGCAGCCAAGGGAGGGACGCGACTAATGAAAAACTGTTTTTT
.	TRBV19	TRBJ1-5	TRBD1	CATLDRGRGSSQPQHF	TGTGCCACTCTCGACAGGGGGCGCGGGTCCTCTCAGCCCCAGCATTTT
.	TRBV12-3/TRBV12-4	TRBJ2-3	.	CASSSTPGPARADTQYF	TGTGCCAGCAGTTCCACTCCGGGACCCGCTAGGGCAGATACGCAGTATTTT
.	TRBV24-1	TRBJ2-5	.	CATSDPGTKYF	TGTGCCACCAGTGATCCCGGGACAAAGTACTTC
few	TRBV2	TRBJ2-3	.	CASAPGWGDTQYF	TGTGCCAGCGCCCCGGGGTGGGGAGATACGCAGTATTTT
many	TRBV6-5	TRBJ1-6	TRBD1	CASSLGTGLNSPLHF	TGTGCCAGCAGTTTAGGGACAGGGCTGAATTCACCCCTCCACTTT
many	TRBV12-3/TRBV12-4	TRBJ1-3	TRBD1	CASSPPGQISSGNTIYF	TGTGCCAGCAGCCCACCGGGACAGATTTCCTCTGGAAACACCATATATTTT
.	TRBV2	TRBJ2-5	.	CASGSPQYF	TGTGCCAGCGGCTCGCCCCAGTACTTC
many	TRBV29-1	TRBJ2-1	.	CSVDENEQFF	TGCAGCGTTGACGAGAATGAGCAGTTCTTC
.	TRBV25-1	TRBJ2-1	.	CATIWGNEQFF	TGTGCCACCATATGGGGGAATGAGCAGTTCTTC
.	TRBV20-1	TRBJ2-2	TRBD2	CSASPGSGGTGELFF	TGCAGTGCTTCCCCTGGTAGCGGGGGGACCGGGGAGCTGTTTTTT
.	TRBV7-2	TRBJ2-5	TRBD2	CASSLSAGGHGETQYF	TGTGCCAGCAGCTTATCAGCGGGGGGGCATGGAGAGACCCAGTACTTC
few	TRBV2	TRBJ2-2	.	CASRILGSNTGELFF	TGTGCCAGCAGAATCCTCGGGAGTAACACCGGGGAGCTGTTTTTT
.	TRBV19	TRBJ2-7	.	CASSIEGPRRQYF	TGTGCCAGTAGTATAGAGGGTCCCCGTCGGCAGTACTTC
.	TRBV29-1	TRBJ2-5	.	CSVEDPWGNETQYF	TGCAGCGTTGAAGATCCTTGGGGAAATGAGACCCAGTACTTC
.	TRBV15	TRBJ2-3	TRBD2	CATSRGTSGDTQYF	TGTGCCACCAGCAGAGGGACTAGCGGGGATACGCAGTATTTT